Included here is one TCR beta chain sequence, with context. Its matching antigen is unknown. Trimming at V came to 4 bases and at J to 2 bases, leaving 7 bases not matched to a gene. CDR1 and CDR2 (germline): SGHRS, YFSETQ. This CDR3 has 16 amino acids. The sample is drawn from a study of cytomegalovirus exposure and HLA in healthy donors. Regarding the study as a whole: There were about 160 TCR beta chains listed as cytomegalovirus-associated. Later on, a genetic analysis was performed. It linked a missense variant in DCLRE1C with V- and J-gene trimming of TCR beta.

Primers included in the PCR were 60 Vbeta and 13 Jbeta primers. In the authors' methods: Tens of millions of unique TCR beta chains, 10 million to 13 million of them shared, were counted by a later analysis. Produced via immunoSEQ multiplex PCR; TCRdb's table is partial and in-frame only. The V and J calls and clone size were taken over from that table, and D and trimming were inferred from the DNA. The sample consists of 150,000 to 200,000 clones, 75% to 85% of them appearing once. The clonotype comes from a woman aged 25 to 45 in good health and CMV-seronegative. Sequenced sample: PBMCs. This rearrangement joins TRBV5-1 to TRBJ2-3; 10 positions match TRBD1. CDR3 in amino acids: CASSVDRGSPTDTQYF. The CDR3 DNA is TGCGCCAGCAGCGTGGACAGGGGGTCCCCCACAGATACGCAGTATTTT.